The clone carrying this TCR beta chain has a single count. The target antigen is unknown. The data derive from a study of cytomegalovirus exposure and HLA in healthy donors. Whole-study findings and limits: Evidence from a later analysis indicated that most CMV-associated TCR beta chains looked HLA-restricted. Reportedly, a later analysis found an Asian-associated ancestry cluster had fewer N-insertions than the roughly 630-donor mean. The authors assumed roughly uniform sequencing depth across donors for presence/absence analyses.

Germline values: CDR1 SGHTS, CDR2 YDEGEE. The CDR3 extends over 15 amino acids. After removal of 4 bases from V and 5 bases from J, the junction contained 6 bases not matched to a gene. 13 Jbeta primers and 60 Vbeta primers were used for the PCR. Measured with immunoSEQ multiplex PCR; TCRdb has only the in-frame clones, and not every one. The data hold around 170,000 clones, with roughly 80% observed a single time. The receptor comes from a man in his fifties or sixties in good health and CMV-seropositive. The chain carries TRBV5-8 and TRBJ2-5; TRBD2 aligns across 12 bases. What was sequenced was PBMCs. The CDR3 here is CASSPWTSGEETQYF. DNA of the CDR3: TGTGCCAGCAGCCCTTGGACTAGCGGGGAGGAGACCCAGTACTTC. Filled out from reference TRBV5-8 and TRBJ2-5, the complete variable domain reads EAGVTQSPTHLIKTRGQQATLRCSPISGHTSVYWYQQALGLGLQFLLWYDEGEERNRGNFPPRFSGRQFPNYSSELNVNALELEDSALYLCASSPWTSGEETQYFGPGTRLLVL.